This is a list of T cell receptor beta chains from one sample in a study of blood T cell repertoires in COVID-19. This table comes from immunoSEQ multiplex PCR, and its TCRdb copy is limited to in-frame clones, with some not included. The table lists hundreds of thousands of clones, approximately 90% of them singletons. The sample consisted of PBMCs or T cells enriched from blood (not recorded which). These receptors all come from a woman aged 45 to 65 who had recovered from COVID-19. The CDR3 runs from the conserved cysteine through the conserved F or W. The D gene is left open where the match is weak. Clone size appears in some rows only: once, few, many, or a class for an expanded clone.

clone_size,d_call,j_call,v_call,cdr3_nt,cdr3_aa
.,.,TRBJ1-2,TRBV7-3,TGTGCCAGCAGCTTAACAGCTGGGGCACTCAACTATGGCTACACCTTC,CASSLTAGALNYGYTF
.,.,TRBJ1-2,TRBV14,TGTGCCAGCAGCCAAGAAAGGGCAGGACTCTATGGCTACACCTTC,CASSQERAGLYGYTF
.,TRBD1,TRBJ2-1,TRBV30,TGTGCCTGGAGTCCCACCGGGACAGCAGAGCAGTTCTTC,CAWSPTGTAEQFF
.,.,TRBJ2-3,TRBV2,TGTGCCAGCAGTCGGACATCAGGCACAGATACGCAGTATTTT,CASSRTSGTDTQYF
.,.,TRBJ2-5,TRBV18,TGTGCCAGCTCCGAGATCCAAGAGACCCAGTACTTC,CASSEIQETQYF
.,TRBD1,TRBJ1-2,TRBV4-1,TGCGCCAGCAGCCTTTCGACAGGGGGGAATGGCTACACCTTC,CASSLSTGGNGYTF
.,.,TRBJ2-7,TRBV19,TGTGCCAGTAAATTGGAGGGCCCCTACGAGCAGTACTTC,CASKLEGPYEQYF
.,.,TRBJ1-2,TRBV28,TGTGCCGTAACAGGAGGGCGAAGTGGCTACACCTTC,CAVTGGRSGYTF
.,TRBD1,TRBJ1-4,TRBV18,TGTGCCAGCTCACCACCGGTACAGGGGGCACCTAATGAAAAACTGTTTTTT,CASSPPVQGAPNEKLFF
.,.,TRBJ2-1,TRBV18,TGTGCCAGCTCACCACGCGGGGCAGCTACATACAATGAGCAGTTCTTC,CASSPRGAATYNEQFF
.,.,TRBJ2-7,TRBV6-5,TGTGCCAGCAGTCTACAGGGCCCAGAATTCTACGAGCAGTACTTC,CASSLQGPEFYEQYF
.,.,TRBJ2-7,TRBV4-3,TGCGCCAGCAGCCAAGATCGTGCACTGCCCTCCTACGAGCAGTACTTC,CASSQDRALPSYEQYF
.,.,TRBJ2-1,TRBV10-1,TGCGCCAGCAGTGAGGAGGAGGGGGCGAACAATGAGCAGTTCTTC,CASSEEEGANNEQFF
.,.,TRBJ2-1,TRBV2,TGTGCCAGCAGTGAGTCGGAGAGCCGGCACTATGAGCAGTTCTTC,CASSESESRHYEQFF
.,TRBD1,TRBJ2-7,TRBV19,TGTGCCAGTAGCAACTCACCGGGACAGGCCACTGTGCAGTACTTC,CASSNSPGQATVQYF
.,.,TRBJ2-1,TRBV7-2,TGTGCCAGCAGTCGGGAAAGCTCCTACAATGAGCAGTTCTTC,CASSRESSYNEQFF
.,TRBD2,TRBJ2-5,TRBV24-1,TGTGCCACCAGTGATTTTAGCGGGAGGATGGGAGAGACCCAGTACTTC,CATSDFSGRMGETQYF
few,.,TRBJ2-1,TRBV11-2,TGTGCCAGCAGCTTAGGTTGGGGCAGAAAAAATGAGCAGTTCTTC,CASSLGWGRKNEQFF
.,TRBD1,TRBJ1-2,TRBV27,TGTGCCAGCAGTTTCGCACAGGGGATAGGCTACACCTTC,CASSFAQGIGYTF
.,TRBD1,TRBJ2-4,TRBV5-1,TGCGCCAGCAGCTGGGGGACAGGGGCTCTAGCCAAAAACATTCAGTACTTC,CASSWGTGALAKNIQYF
.,TRBD2,TRBJ2-3,TRBV28,TGTGCCAGCTCCCGGGAGGGGAGGCCTCTCGCAGATACGCAGTATTTT,CASSREGRPLADTQYF
.,TRBD2,TRBJ2-1,TRBV24-1,TGTGCCACCAGGGGGACTAGCGGGGGAAATTACAATGAGCAGTTCTTC,CATRGTSGGNYNEQFF
.,.,TRBJ2-7,TRBV5-1,TGCGCCAGCAGCTTGGGTGGAGACTCCTACGAGCAGTACTTC,CASSLGGDSYEQYF
.,.,TRBJ2-1,TRBV28,TGTGCCAACGGTCCTCCAGGGCCGAATGAGCAGTTCTTC,CANGPPGPNEQFF
.,.,TRBJ2-3,TRBV19,TGTGCCAGTAGTCCCCGCGGACTACCGACGCAGTATTTT,CASSPRGLPTQYF
.,.,TRBJ1-3,TRBV29-1,TGCAGCGTCGAAAACCGACAGATAGGAAACACCATATATTTT,CSVENRQIGNTIYF
.,.,TRBJ2-3,TRBV7-3,TGTGCCAGCAGCTTAGGACAGCGGTTCACAGATACGCAGTATTTT,CASSLGQRFTDTQYF